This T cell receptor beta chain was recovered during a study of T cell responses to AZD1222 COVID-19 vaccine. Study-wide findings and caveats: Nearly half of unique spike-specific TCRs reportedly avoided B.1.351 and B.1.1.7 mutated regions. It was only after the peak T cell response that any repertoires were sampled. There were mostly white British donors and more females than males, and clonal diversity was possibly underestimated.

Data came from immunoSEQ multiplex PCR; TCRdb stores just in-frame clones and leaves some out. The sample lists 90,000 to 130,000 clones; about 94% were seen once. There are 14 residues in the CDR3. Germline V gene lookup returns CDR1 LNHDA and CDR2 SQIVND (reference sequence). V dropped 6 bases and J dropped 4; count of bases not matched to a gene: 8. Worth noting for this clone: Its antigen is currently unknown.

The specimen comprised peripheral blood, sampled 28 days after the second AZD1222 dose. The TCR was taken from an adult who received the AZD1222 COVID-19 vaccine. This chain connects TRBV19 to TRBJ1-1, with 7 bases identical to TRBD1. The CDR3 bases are TGTGCCAGTAGCCACGGACAGGCGGGCACTGAAGCTTTCTTT. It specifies CASSHGQAGTEAFF.